A single sample is the source of the 15 T cell receptor beta chains below, sequenced in a study of cytomegalovirus exposure and HLA in healthy donors. Primers included in the PCR were 60 Vbeta and 13 Jbeta primers. The table came from immunoSEQ multiplex PCR; TCRdb's copy has only in-frame clones and leaves some out. This sample has 84,000 or so clones, with over 60% found just once. Sequenced input: PBMCs. These TCRs come from a man aged 25 to 40 in good health and CMV-seronegative.

This chain connects TRBV5-5 to TRBJ2-7; D possibly corresponds to TRBD1 (5 bases). This CDR3 contains 13 residues. Germline V lookup: CDR1 SGHKS, CDR2 YYEKEE (reference sequence). Trimming left V 5 bases short and J 1 base short, with 10 bases between. CDR3 nucleotides: TGTGCCAGCAGTCACACAGGTTCCTACGAGCAGTACTTC. It specifies CASSHTGSYEQYF.

The V gene is TRBV6-1, the J gene TRBJ1-3; TRBD1 agrees at 9 bases. V trimming: 4 bases; J trimming: 2 bases; junction bases outside the gene matches: 0. CDR3 length: 14 amino acids. Germline V gene data show CDR1 as MNHNS and CDR2 as SASEGT. The CDR3 sequence: CASSGDRAGNTIYF. The CDR3 DNA reads as TGTGCCAGCAGTGGGGACAGGGCTGGAAACACCATATATTTT.

The J gene is TRBJ1-5, the V gene TRBV2; D may be TRBD1 (6 bases). The V end was cut by 6 bases, the J end by 4 bases, with 10 bases between. CDR1 and CDR2 from the germline V gene are SNHLY and FYNNEI. The CDR3 totals 13 residues. CDR3 in amino acids: CASSQQGNQPQHF. In DNA, the CDR3 is TGTGCCAGCAGCCAACAGGGAAATCAGCCCCAGCATTTT.

The chain has TRBV2 and TRBJ1-1; 7 positions agree with TRBD1. Germline loops: CDR1 SNHLY, CDR2 FYNNEI. The J segment lost 1 base and the V segment lost 5 bases, leaving 4 bases of the junction unmatched. The CDR3 covers 14 residues. CDR3 sequence reads: CASSRQGSNTEAFF. The CDR3 DNA is TGTGCCAGCAGTCGACAGGGTTCGAACACTGAAGCTTTCTTT. Using reference TRBV2 and TRBJ1-1 for the parts outside the CDR3, the full variable domain is EPEVTQTPSHQVTQMGQEVILRCVPISNHLYFYWYRQILGQKVEFLVSFYNNEISEKSEIFDDQFSVERPDGSNFTLKIRSTKLEDSAMYFCASSRQGSNTEAFFGQGTRLTVV.

A few counts support this clone. The chain uses TRBV28 and TRBJ1-2, with 9 bases fitting TRBD1. V was clipped by 9 bases and J by 3 bases; unmatched bases: 8. This CDR3 region has 14 residues. Germline CDR1 and CDR2: MDHEN and SYDVKM. The DNA of the CDR3 is TGTGCCAGTAGAGTTACAGGGGGCTACTATGGCTACACCTTC. Amino acid sequence: CASRVTGGYYGYTF.

The gene calls are TRBV6-5 and TRBJ2-6; D unclear. The CDR3 totals 14 residues. Trimming cost V 10 bases and J 1 base, with 11 bases left between them. The germline V gene has CDR1 MNHEY and CDR2 SVGAGI. CDR3: CANSLESGANVLTF. CDR3 coding DNA: TGTGCCAACAGCCTCGAGTCTGGGGCCAACGTCCTGACTTTC.

The chain carries TRBV13 and TRBJ2-7, with unresolved D. In germline, CDR1 is PRHDT, CDR2 FYEKMQ (reference sequence). Trimming shortened V by 5 bases and J by 0 bases, and 14 bases separated the two germline ends. The CDR3 extends over 15 amino acids. The CDR3 loop reads CASSESVGSSYEQYF. The DNA for the CDR3 is TGTGCCAGCAGCGAGAGCGTGGGTAGCTCCTACGAGCAGTACTTC. The full variable domain, completed using reference TRBV13 and TRBJ2-7, is AAGVIQSPRHLIKEKRETATLKCYPIPRHDTVYWYQQGPGQDPQFLISFYEKMQSDKGSIPDRFSAQQFSDYHSELNMSSLELGDSALYFCASSESVGSSYEQYFGPGTRLTVT.

This clone was recorded only once. The rearrangement joins TRBV4-1 to TRBJ2-1; the D gene is possibly TRBD2 (7 bases). The CDR3 has 20 amino acids. Trimming cost V 0 bases and J 9 bases, with 30 bases left between them. Germline loops: CDR1 MGHRA, CDR2 YSYEKL. CDR3 sequence reads: CASSQDFVVGPRGGTSEQFF. DNA for the CDR3: TGCGCCAGCAGCCAAGATTTTGTCGTCGGCCCTAGGGGGGGGACGAGTGAGCAGTTCTTC.

This sequence joins TRBV28 and TRBJ1-5; 10 bases line up with TRBD1. After removal of 6 bases from V and 7 bases from J, the junction contained 9 bases not matched to a gene. In germline, CDR1 is MDHEN, CDR2 SYDVKM. This CDR3 contains 15 residues. The CDR3 DNA sequence: TGTGCCAGCAGACCCCCCCGGGACAGGGGCCAGCCCCAGCATTTT. It codes for CASRPPRDRGQPQHF.

The rearrangement uses TRBV7-9 and TRBJ2-7, with 7 positions matching TRBD1. The J segment lost 5 bases and the V segment lost 3 bases, leaving 4 bases of the junction unmatched. Per germline, CDR1 SEHNR and CDR2 FQNEAQ (reference sequence). The CDR3 runs to 13 residues. The CDR3 here is CASSLTGMNEQYF. As DNA, the CDR3 is TGTGCCAGCAGCTTGACAGGGATGAACGAGCAGTACTTC.

This clone was picked up a small number of times. This chain connects TRBV5-4 to TRBJ2-2; tentative D call: TRBD2 (6 bases). From germline, CDR1 is SGHNT and CDR2 YYREEE (reference sequence). This CDR3 is built from 16 residues. The V end lost 5 bases, the J end lost 5 bases, and 19 bases lay between the germline ends. For the CDR3, the DNA is TGTGCCAGCAGTTCCCGGGACTCTAAGAGGACCGGGGAGCTGTTTTTT. It yields the protein CASSSRDSKRTGELFF.

This chain connects TRBV2 to TRBJ1-2, with a tentative D call TRBD1 (6 bases). Germline V gene sequence: CDR1 SNHLY, CDR2 FYNNEI. The CDR3 runs 12 residues. Trimming took off 6 bases at V and 2 bases at J, with 7 bases between the two ends. In DNA form, the CDR3 reads TGTGCCAGCAGGGACAGCAACTATGGCTACACCTTC. Protein sequence: CASRDSNYGYTF.

This chain connects TRBV5-4 to TRBJ1-2; 8 bases agree with TRBD1. The V and J ends lost 6 bases and 4 bases, in that order; junction bases with no gene match: 8. Germline CDR1 is SGHNT and CDR2 is YYREEE (reference sequence). The CDR3 covers 14 residues. The CDR3 loop is CASTPSGTGYGYTF. DNA for the CDR3: TGTGCCAGCACCCCTAGTGGGACAGGCTATGGCTACACCTTC.

The rearrangement links TRBV7-6 to TRBJ2-1, with a possible D match to TRBD1 (5 bases). CDR1 and CDR2 (germline): SGHVS, FNYEAQ. Trimming stripped 0 bases from V and 7 bases from J, with 7 bases between. The CDR3 has 13 residues. For the CDR3, the DNA is TGTGCCAGCAGCTTAGCTAAGGGGAATGAGCAGTTCTTC. Its translation: CASSLAKGNEQFF. Together with reference TRBV7-6 and TRBJ2-1, the CDR3 gives the full variable domain: GAGVSQSPRYKVTKRGQDVALRCDPISGHVSLYWYRQALGQGPEFLTYFNYEAQQDKSGLPNDRFSAERPEGSISTLTIQRTEQRDSAMYRCASSLAKGNEQFFGPGTRLTVL.

The J gene is TRBJ1-1, the V gene TRBV7-8, with D possibly being TRBD1 (5 bases). V lost 1 base and J 0 bases, leaving 9 bases between the germline ends. The length of the CDR3 is 15 residues. Germline V gene lookup returns CDR1 SGHVS and CDR2 FQNEAQ. CDR3 bases: TGTGCCAGCAGCTTAGTGGAGGGGATGAACACTGAAGCTTTCTTT. Its protein product is CASSLVEGMNTEAFF.